Detailed here is one T cell receptor (beta chain). Antigen: not known. This entry is derived from a study of shared clonotypes between healthy human individuals. Germline V CDR1 and CDR2: SGHNT, YENEEA. This CDR3 has 12 residues. V shed 5 bases and J shed 12 bases, with 14 bases lying between them. Broader study findings: Represented genetic and exposure-history diversity was restricted by having few donors. Compared with memory subsets, naive subsets generally had larger estimated richness.

The naive CD8 fraction comprised CD45RO-negative cells positively selected for CCR7 and excluded terminally differentiated effector memory CD45RA+ cells. Sequenced by immunoSEQ multiplex PCR; TCRdb stores in-frame clones only, minus some. The table includes some 2,100,000 clones, 93% detected once. This sequence joins TRBV11-3 and TRBJ2-1; weak D call: TRBD1 (6 bases). This clonotype was obtained from a man between 18 and 35 years old in good health. Some clones in this sample may be carry-over from other donors' samples. The source material was naive CD8+ T cells from PBMCs. DNA of the CDR3: TGTGCCAGCAGCATACTAGGGGGATGGCAGTTCTTC. Amino acid sequence: CASSILGGWQFF.